Listed here are 30 T cell receptor beta chains from one sample, sequenced in a study of vaccination and CD4 T cells after COVID-19. Their cognate antigens are unknown. Cultured CD4+ T cell DNA was sequenced using the Oncomine TCR Beta short-read assay. TCRdb re-analysed the PCR reads in MiXCR, keeping a single row per CDR3 protein. This sample has about 14,000 distinct CDR3 sequences, with roughly 74% found just once. The treatment was: approximately nine-day PBMC culture with coronavirus spike peptide pools or control peptides (ViraFEST assay). This specimen consisted of CD4+ T cells from blood, cultured in vitro, obtained after SARS-CoV-2 vaccination. The receptor set was obtained from a human donor who received a COVID-19 vaccine.

The chain has TRBV20-1 and TRBJ1-6, with D unclear. The V end was cut by 3 bases, the J end by 7 bases, with 10 bases between. The CDR3 has 13 amino acids. CDR1 and CDR2 (germline): DFQATT, SNEGSKA (reference sequence). CDR3 loop: CSASEDWNSPLHF. CDR3 DNA: TGCAGTGCTAGTGAAGACTGGAATTCACCCCTCCACTTT.

About this clonotype: The junction differs from germline at one of its ends, possibly a read error. The genes are TRBV19 and TRBJ1-5, with 7 bases that match TRBD1. This CDR3 is 14 amino acids long. Germline assignment: CDR1 LNHDA and CDR2 SQIVND (reference sequence). The CDR3 reads CDSSDTGDNQPQHF. The CDR3 nucleotides are TGTGACAGTAGTGATACAGGGGACAATCAGCCCCAGCATTTT.

This clonotype was picked up a small number of times. The CDR3, as DNA: TGTGCCAGCAGTTACCAGACTAGCGGGGTGACTGCAACCTCCTACAATGAGCAGTTCTTC. This gives the protein CASSYQTSGVTATSYNEQFF. The genes are TRBV27 and TRBJ2-1; TRBD2 aligns across 11 bases. Per germline, CDR1 MNHEY and CDR2 SMNVEV (reference sequence). V trimming: 4 bases; J trimming: 0 bases; junction bases outside the gene matches: 14. The CDR3 length is 20 residues.

The genes are TRBV10-3 and TRBJ2-2; a weak D match, TRBD2 (7 bases). The CDR3 extends over 16 amino acids. Germline CDR1 and CDR2: ENHRY and SYGVKD. V lost 2 bases and J 2 bases, leaving 12 bases between the germline ends. The CDR3 spells CAISERAGANTGELFF. The CDR3, as DNA: TGTGCCATCAGTGAGCGTGCGGGGGCTAACACCGGGGAGCTGTTTTTT.

The chain has TRBV15 and TRBJ1-6, with 7 positions matching TRBD1. Germline V gene data show CDR1 as LNHNV and CDR2 as YYDKDF (reference sequence). The length of the CDR3 is 16 residues. Unmatched junction bases numbered 6, after V lost 0 bases and J lost 7 bases. The CDR3 region has the DNA TGTGCCACCAGCAGAGAGATGACAGGGCTGAATTCACCCCTCCACTTT. It encodes CATSREMTGLNSPLHF. Looking up the rest from reference TRBV15 and TRBJ1-6 gives the full variable domain: DAMVIQNPRYQVTQFGKPVTLSCSQTLNHNVMYWYQQKSSQAPKLLFHYYDKDFNNEADTPDNFQSRRPNTSFCFLDIRSPGLGDTAMYLCATSREMTGLNSPLHFGNGTRLTVT.

Written as DNA, the CDR3 is TGTGCCAGCAGCACTTTGACAGGGGGAGCCGGTGACTATGGCTACACCTTC. This gives the protein CASSTLTGGAGDYGYTF. The J gene is TRBJ1-2, the V gene TRBV9; 9 bases agree with TRBD1. V was clipped by 4 bases and J by 3 bases; unmatched bases: 13. The CDR3 spans 17 residues. Germline V gene data show CDR1 as SGDLS and CDR2 as YYNGEE.

This clonotype is judged large (0.1 to 1%). This chain links TRBV7-8 with TRBJ1-4; D may be TRBD1 (6 bases). Germline CDR1 SGHVS, CDR2 FQNEAQ. The V gene lost 3 bases and the J gene lost 8 bases, with 19 bases spanning the gap. The length of the CDR3 is 16 residues. The chain's CDR3 is CASSLATGQPTEKLFF. CDR3 DNA sequence: TGTGCCAGCAGCTTGGCGACAGGACAGCCTACGGAAAAACTGTTTTTT. Filled out from reference TRBV7-8 and TRBJ1-4, the complete variable domain reads GAGVSQSPRYKVAKRGQDVALRCDPISGHVSLFWYQQALGQGPEFLTYFQNEAQLDKSGLPSDRFFAERPEGSVSTLKIQRTQQEDSAVYLCASSLATGQPTEKLFFGSGTQLSVL.

This clonotype was seen just once. The V gene is TRBV15, the J gene TRBJ1-5, with 8 bases that match TRBD1. Per germline, CDR1 LNHNV and CDR2 YYDKDF (reference sequence). V dropped 1 base and J dropped 2; count of bases not matched to a gene: 4. CDR3 size: 16 residues. The CDR3 is CATSRGQGFGNQPQHF. The DNA for the CDR3 is TGTGCCACCAGCAGAGGACAGGGGTTTGGCAATCAGCCCCAGCATTTT.

The chain links TRBV7-6 to TRBJ1-4, with D hard to call. The CDR3 length is 17 residues. Looked up from germline, CDR1 is SGHVS and CDR2 is FNYEAQ. V was cut by 0 bases and J by 0 bases, with 11 bases left in between. The CDR3 here is CASSLASADPTNEKLFF. CDR3 nucleotide sequence: TGTGCCAGCAGCTTAGCATCGGCGGACCCAACTAATGAAAAACTGTTTTTT.

The chain couples TRBV7-8 to TRBJ2-5; D gene ambiguous. Trimming took off 0 bases at V and 1 base at J, with 6 bases between the two ends. There are 14 residues in the CDR3. The germline gives CDR1 SGHVS, CDR2 FQNEAQ. CDR3 DNA sequence: TGTGCCAGCAGCTTAGCAGGCACCCAAGAGACCCAGTACTTC. The encoded protein is CASSLAGTQETQYF.

This clonotype was picked up a small number of times. This chain joins TRBV7-2 and TRBJ1-2, with 9 bases identical to TRBD1. The CDR3 has 15 residues. V lost 6 bases to trimming and J lost 6 bases; unmatched junction nucleotides: 11. Germline CDR1 and CDR2: SGHTA and FQGNSA. CDR3 sequence reads: CASRQRTGGFDGYTF. The CDR3 nucleotides are TGTGCCAGCAGGCAACGTACAGGGGGCTTCGATGGCTACACCTTC.

This chain joins TRBV28 and TRBJ1-3, with TRBD1 as a possible D gene (5 bases). CDR3 length: 17 residues. Trimming took off 6 bases at V and 4 bases at J, with 22 bases between the two ends. Germline CDR1 and CDR2: MDHEN and SYDVKM. CDR3 nucleotide sequence: TGTGCCAGCAGGGGGGACGGAGACCATCGGAGGGGAAACACCATATATTTT. Its translation is CASRGDGDHRRGNTIYF.

This rearrangement joins TRBV6-5 to TRBJ1-1; no clear D. The CDR3 has 14 amino acids. Between the trimmed V and J ends, which lost 2 bases and 1 base, there was a span of 8 bases. The V gene's germline CDR1 is MNHEY and CDR2 SVGAGI. CDR3: CASSYLPGNTEAFF. CDR3 sequence (DNA): TGTGCCAGCAGTTACCTCCCAGGGAACACTGAAGCTTTCTTT.

CDR3 sequence reads: CASSWNSQVDQPQHF. The DNA for the CDR3 is TGTGCCAGCAGTTGGAACAGCCAAGTGGATCAGCCCCAGCATTTT. V is TRBV27 and J is TRBJ1-5; D is unresolved. V lost 4 bases and J 5 bases, leaving 15 bases between the germline ends. The germline gives CDR1 MNHEY, CDR2 SMNVEV (reference sequence). The CDR3 is 15 amino acids.

This rearrangement joins TRBV19 to TRBJ1-4; 7 bases match TRBD1. Trimming took 9 bases from V and 9 from J; bases not matched to a gene: 10. Germline CDR1 LNHDA, CDR2 SQIVND (reference sequence). This CDR3 has 13 residues. This CDR3 is CASALIQGQKLFF. CDR3 coding DNA: TGTGCCAGCGCGCTGATACAGGGGCAAAAACTGTTTTTT.

This clonotype was found a few times. This chain links TRBV14 with TRBJ1-5; 9 bases align to TRBD1. Germline values: CDR1 SGHDN, CDR2 FVKESK. There are 17 residues in the CDR3. V lost 1 base to trimming and J lost 6 bases; unmatched junction nucleotides: 10. CDR3 nucleotide sequence: TGTGCCAGCAGCCAAGGCGCGGGACAGGGAATTGGTCAGCCCCAGCATTTT. The encoded protein is CASSQGAGQGIGQPQHF. Variable domain in full (rest from reference TRBV14 and TRBJ1-5): EAGVTQFPSHSVIEKGQTVTLRCDPISGHDNLYWYRRVMGKEIKFLLHFVKESKQDESGMPNNRFLAERTGGTYSTLKVQPAELEDSGVYFCASSQGAGQGIGQPQHFGDGTRLSIL.

The V call is TRBV12-3 or TRBV12-4, the J call TRBJ1-6; no clear D gene. CDR3 length: 17 residues. V lost 5 bases, J lost 0 bases, and 14 bases lay in between. The CDR3 DNA reads as TGTGCCAGCAGTCGGACGGCTAGGAGCTCCTATAATTCACCCCTCCACTTT. Its protein product is CASSRTARSSYNSPLHF.

The V gene is TRBV19, the J gene TRBJ1-1; D is possibly TRBD1 (6 bases). The CDR3 runs 14 residues. Germline loops: CDR1 LNHDA, CDR2 SQIVND (reference sequence). V was clipped by 4 bases and J by 2 bases, with 11 bases between them. CDR3 sequence reads: CASSRTAGNTEAFF. The DNA for the CDR3 is TGTGCCAGTAGTAGGACAGCGGGTAACACTGAAGCTTTCTTT.

The V gene is TRBV14, the J gene TRBJ2-7, with TRBD2 matching 7 bases. The CDR3 length is 15 residues. V shed 4 bases, J shed 0 bases, and the junction held 6 bases outside the gene matches. The germline V gene has CDR1 SGHDN and CDR2 FVKESK. CDR3 region: CASSPRAGDSYEQYF. The DNA of the CDR3 is TGTGCCAGCAGCCCGCGCGCGGGGGACTCCTACGAGCAGTACTTC.

The gene calls are TRBV30 and TRBJ1-6; D remains ambiguous. The germline V gene has CDR1 GTSNPN and CDR2 SVGIG (reference sequence). The CDR3 covers 13 residues. The ends were cut back, 1 base at V and 7 bases at J, with 8 bases in the middle. The CDR3 region is CAWSGGRNSPLHF. The CDR3 region has the DNA TGTGCCTGGAGTGGCGGAAGGAATTCACCCCTCCACTTT.

The CDR3 sequence: CASSLEAVSSGNTIYF. In DNA form, the CDR3 reads TGTGCCAGCAGCTTAGAGGCCGTGAGCTCTGGAAACACCATATATTTT. The V and J genes are TRBV7-8 and TRBJ1-3; D remains ambiguous. CDR3 length: 16 amino acids. Germline CDR1 is SGHVS and CDR2 is FQNEAQ. V lost 1 base and J 0 bases, leaving 10 bases between the germline ends.

The CDR3 nucleotides read TGTGCCAGCAGCGAGGGCATTAGCAATCAGCCCCAGCATTTT. Translating gives CASSEGISNQPQHF. The chain uses TRBV7-9 and TRBJ1-5; D remains ambiguous. The CDR3 spans 14 residues. The germline V and J ends were trimmed by 5 bases and 0 bases, with 8 bases remaining between them. Germline CDR1 reads SEHNR; CDR2 reads FQNEAQ (reference sequence).

Turning to this clonotype: The limits of the CDR3 on the DNA are not certain, so only TCRdb's listed CDR3 is given. This chain joins TRBV7-5 and TRBJ2-2; the table gives TRBD2 as D, unverified against the DNA. TRBV7-5 is noted as a pseudogene. The CDR3 contains 19 residues when both ends are counted. The chain's CDR3 is CISVPEPVTSGGKTGELFF.

The chain joins TRBV19 to TRBJ1-2; 10 positions agree with TRBD1. CDR1 LNHDA and CDR2 SQIVND come from the germline V gene (reference sequence). Losses at the gene ends were 5 bases for V and 14 bases for J; bases not matched to a gene: 17. The length of the CDR3 is 15 residues. CDR3 nucleotide sequence: TGTGCCAGTAGTCCGGGGGCCGGGACAGGGGCGCCAGGGACCTTC. Amino acids: CASSPGAGTGAPGTF.

This clonotype was recorded only once. V gene TRBV7-2 combines with J gene TRBJ2-5, with D uncertain. The CDR3 length is 13 residues. Germline CDR1 and CDR2: SGHTA and FQGNSA. Deletions cut 3 bases from V and 1 base from J, with 6 bases between. CDR3 nucleotides: TGTGCCAGCAGCTTGGCCAGCCAAGAGACCCAGTACTTC. Amino acids: CASSLASQETQYF.

The rearrangement joins TRBV20-1 to TRBJ1-1, with 7 bases aligning to TRBD1. Germline-derived CDR1 and CDR2 are DFQATT and SNEGSKA (reference sequence). The CDR3 is 16 amino acids. V lost 0 bases and J lost 0; bases outside the gene matches: 7. CDR3 nucleotide sequence: TGCAGTGCTAGAGACCCCAGGGGGTTTATGAACACTGAAGCTTTCTTT. This codes for CSARDPRGFMNTEAFF.

CDR3: CASRRNRDPNEKLFF. DNA of the CDR3: TGTGCCAGCAGACGGAACAGGGATCCTAATGAAAAACTGTTTTTT. The chain is built from TRBV7-2 and TRBJ1-4, with a tentative D call TRBD1 (6 bases). V was pared by 6 bases and J by 3 bases, with 14 bases between. Germline V gives CDR1 SGHTA, CDR2 FQGNSA. The CDR3 extends over 15 amino acids. Full variable domain (remainder filled in from reference TRBV7-2 and TRBJ1-4): GAGVSQSPSNKVTEKGKDVELRCDPISGHTALYWYRQSLGQGLEFLIYFQGNSAPDKSGLPSDRFSAERTGGSVSTLTIQRTQQEDSAVYLCASRRNRDPNEKLFFGSGTQLSVL.

The V call is TRBV7-9, the J call TRBJ2-4, with unresolved D. The V and J ends lost 5 bases and 0 bases respectively, with 14 bases between them. The CDR3 runs 16 residues. CDR1 is SEHNR and CDR2 is FQNEAQ in the germline V gene (reference sequence). For the CDR3, the DNA is TGTGCCAGCAGCCTTCTTGGCAGCCTAGCCAAAAACATTCAGTACTTC. Protein product: CASSLLGSLAKNIQYF.

This clonotype was seen just once. The CDR3 region is CAWSQRPDSEAFF. CDR3 DNA: TGTGCCTGGAGTCAGCGACCGGACTCAGAAGCTTTCTTT. The chain couples TRBV30 to TRBJ1-1; D unresolved. The CDR3 runs to 13 residues. Trimming left V 2 bases short and J 8 bases short, with 15 bases between. The V gene's germline CDR1 is GTSNPN and CDR2 SVGIG (reference sequence).

The genes are TRBV4-1 and TRBJ2-2; D not certain. The CDR3 is made up of 14 amino acids. The V gene lost 3 bases and the J gene lost 1 base, with 6 bases spanning the gap. From germline, CDR1 is MGHRA and CDR2 YSYEKL. The CDR3 DNA is TGCGCCAGCAGCCATCCAAAGAACACCGGGGAGCTGTTTTTT. It encodes CASSHPKNTGELFF.